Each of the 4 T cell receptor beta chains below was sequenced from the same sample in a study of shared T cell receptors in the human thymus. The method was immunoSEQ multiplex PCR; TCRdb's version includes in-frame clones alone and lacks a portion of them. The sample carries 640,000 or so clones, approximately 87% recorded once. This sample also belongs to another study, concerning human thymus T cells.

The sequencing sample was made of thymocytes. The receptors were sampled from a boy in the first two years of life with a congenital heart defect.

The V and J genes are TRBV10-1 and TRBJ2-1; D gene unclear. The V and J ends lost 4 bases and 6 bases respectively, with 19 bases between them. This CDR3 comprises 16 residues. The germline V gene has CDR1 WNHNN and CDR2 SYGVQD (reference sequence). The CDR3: CASSARRGARPNEQFF. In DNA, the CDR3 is TGCGCCAGCAGTGCCCGTCGCGGTGCAAGACCCAATGAGCAGTTCTTC.

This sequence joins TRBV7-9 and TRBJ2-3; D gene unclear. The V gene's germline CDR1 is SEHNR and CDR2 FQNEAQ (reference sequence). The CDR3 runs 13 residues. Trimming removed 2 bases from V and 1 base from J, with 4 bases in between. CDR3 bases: TGTGCCAGCAGCTTATCTGGCACAGATACGCAGTATTTT. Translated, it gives CASSLSGTDTQYF.

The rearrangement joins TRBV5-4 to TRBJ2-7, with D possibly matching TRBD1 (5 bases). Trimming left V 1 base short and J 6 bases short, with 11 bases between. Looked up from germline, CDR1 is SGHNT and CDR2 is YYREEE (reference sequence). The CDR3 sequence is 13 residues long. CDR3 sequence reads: CASSLFRASEQYF. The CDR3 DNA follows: TGTGCCAGCAGCTTGTTCAGGGCCAGCGAGCAGTACTTC. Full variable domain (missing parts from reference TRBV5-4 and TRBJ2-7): ETGVTQSPTHLIKTRGQQVTLRCSSQSGHNTVSWYQQALGQGPQFIFQYYREEENGRGNFPPRFSGLQFPNYSSELNVNALELDDSALYLCASSLFRASEQYFGPGTRLTVT.

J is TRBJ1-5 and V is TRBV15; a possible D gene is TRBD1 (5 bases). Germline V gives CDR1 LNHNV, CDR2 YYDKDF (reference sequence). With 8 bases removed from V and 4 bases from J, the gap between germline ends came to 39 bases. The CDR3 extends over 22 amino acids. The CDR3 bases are TGTGCCACCTCTAAACGGGCCCGCCCTGGGGCCCCACCACCTATAGGTAATCAGCCCCAGCATTTT. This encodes CATSKRARPGAPPPIGNQPQHF.